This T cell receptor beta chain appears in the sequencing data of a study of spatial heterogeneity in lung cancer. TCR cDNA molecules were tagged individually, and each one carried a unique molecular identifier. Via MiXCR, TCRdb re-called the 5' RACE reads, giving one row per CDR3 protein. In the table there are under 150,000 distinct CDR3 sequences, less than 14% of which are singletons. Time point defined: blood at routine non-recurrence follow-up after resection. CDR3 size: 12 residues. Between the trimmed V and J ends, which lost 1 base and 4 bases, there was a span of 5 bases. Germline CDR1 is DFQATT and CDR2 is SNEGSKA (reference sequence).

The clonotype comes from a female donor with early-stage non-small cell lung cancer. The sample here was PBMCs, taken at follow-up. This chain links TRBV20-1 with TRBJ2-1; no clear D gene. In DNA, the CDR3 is TGCAGTGCTAGAGGGCGGTACAATGAGCAGTTCTTC. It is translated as CSARGRYNEQFF.